The 5 T cell receptor beta chains below were found in one sample sequenced in a study of PD-1 blockade in classical Hodgkin lymphoma. After autologous stem cell transplantation all patients relapsed, and prior brentuximab vedotin exposure differed between cohorts. Some clones are missing from TCRdb's copy, which holds only in-frame ones; the method was immunoSEQ multiplex PCR. The profile shows about 35,000 clones, around 63% of them singletons. The sample in question was peripheral blood mononuclear cells (PBMCs), obtained before the second cycle of nivolumab. These receptors came from a human donor with classical Hodgkin lymphoma.

In this sample, this clone turned up a few times. This chain uses TRBV7-2 with TRBJ1-3; no definite D call. The CDR3 consists of 16 residues. Trimming shortened V by 1 base and J by 4 bases, and 14 bases separated the two germline ends. Germline V CDR1 and CDR2: SGHTA, FQGNSA. The CDR3 DNA reads as TGTGCCAGCAGCTTAGTTAGCGCCCTCGAGGGAAACACCATATATTTT. Its translation: CASSLVSALEGNTIYF. Using reference TRBV7-2 and TRBJ1-3 for the parts outside the CDR3, the full variable domain is GAGVSQSPSNKVTEKGKDVELRCDPISGHTALYWYRQSLGQGLEFLIYFQGNSAPDKSGLPSDRFSAERTGGSVSTLTIQRTQQEDSAVYLCASSLVSALEGNTIYFGEGSWLTVV.

This clone has only one observation. The CDR3 DNA sequence: TGTGCCAGCAGTTTTGCGGGGGCCACTAATGAAAAACTGTTTTTT. Translating it yields CASSFAGATNEKLFF. J is TRBJ1-4 and V is TRBV28; tentatively, D is TRBD1 (6 bases). With 3 bases removed from V and 2 bases from J, the gap between germline ends came to 10 bases. The CDR3 is 15 amino acids. Germline lookup yields CDR1 MDHEN and CDR2 SYDVKM.

This clone was seen a few times. V gene TRBV5-5 combines with J gene TRBJ1-6; D is undetermined. CDR3 length equals 13 residues. Trimming took off 4 bases at V and 5 bases at J, with 7 bases between the two ends. CDR1 and CDR2 (germline): SGHKS, YYEKEE (reference sequence). The CDR3 DNA is TGTGCCAGCAGCAGGGTGGATAATTCACCCCTCCACTTT. Its protein product is CASSRVDNSPLHF.

The chain is built from TRBV19 and TRBJ1-1; 8 nucleotides align to TRBD1. CDR1 and CDR2 from the germline V gene are LNHDA and SQIVND (reference sequence). The CDR3 sequence is 17 residues long. V shed 4 bases, J shed 1 base, and the junction held 11 bases outside the gene matches. The CDR3 loop is CASSKPTGTGPNTEAFF. As DNA, the CDR3 is TGTGCCAGTAGTAAACCCACCGGGACAGGCCCGAACACTGAAGCTTTCTTT.

In nucleotides, the CDR3 is TGTGCCAGCAGTTTATCTGAGGGAGGGGAAGACAATGAGCAGTTCTTC. Translated, it gives CASSLSEGGEDNEQFF. V gene TRBV27 combines with J gene TRBJ2-1; 7 bases align to TRBD2. Germline assignment: CDR1 MNHEY and CDR2 SMNVEV (reference sequence). The V and J ends lost 0 bases and 5 bases, in that order; junction bases with no gene match: 7. The CDR3 is 16 residues long.